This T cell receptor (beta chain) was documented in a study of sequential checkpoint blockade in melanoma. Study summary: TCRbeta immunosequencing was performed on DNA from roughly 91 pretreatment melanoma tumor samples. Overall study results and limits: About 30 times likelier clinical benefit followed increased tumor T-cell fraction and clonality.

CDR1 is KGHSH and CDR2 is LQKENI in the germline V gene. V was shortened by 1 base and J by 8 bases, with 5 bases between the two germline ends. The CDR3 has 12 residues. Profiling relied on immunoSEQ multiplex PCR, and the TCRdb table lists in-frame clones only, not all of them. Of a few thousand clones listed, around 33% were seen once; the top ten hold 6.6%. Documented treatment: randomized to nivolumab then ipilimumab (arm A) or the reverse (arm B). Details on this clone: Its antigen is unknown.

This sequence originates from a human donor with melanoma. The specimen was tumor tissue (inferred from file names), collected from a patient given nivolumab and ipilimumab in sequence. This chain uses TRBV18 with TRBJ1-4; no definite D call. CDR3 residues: CASSPRQEKLFF. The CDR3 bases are TGTGCCAGCTCACCACGGCAGGAAAAACTGTTTTTT.